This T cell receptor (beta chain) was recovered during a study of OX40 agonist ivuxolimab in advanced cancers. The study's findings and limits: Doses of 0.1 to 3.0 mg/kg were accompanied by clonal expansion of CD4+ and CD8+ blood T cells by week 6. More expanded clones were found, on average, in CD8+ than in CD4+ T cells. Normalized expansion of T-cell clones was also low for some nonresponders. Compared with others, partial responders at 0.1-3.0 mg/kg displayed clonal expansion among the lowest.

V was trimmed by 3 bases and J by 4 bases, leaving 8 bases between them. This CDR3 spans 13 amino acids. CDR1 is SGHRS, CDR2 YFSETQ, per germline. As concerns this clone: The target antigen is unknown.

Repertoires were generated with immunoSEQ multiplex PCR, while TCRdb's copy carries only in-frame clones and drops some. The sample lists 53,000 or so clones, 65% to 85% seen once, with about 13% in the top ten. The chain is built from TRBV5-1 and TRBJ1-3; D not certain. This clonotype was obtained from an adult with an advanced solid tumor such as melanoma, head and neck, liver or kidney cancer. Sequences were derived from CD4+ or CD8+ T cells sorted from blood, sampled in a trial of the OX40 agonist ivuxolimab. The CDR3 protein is CASSSPNGNTIYF. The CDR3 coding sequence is TGCGCCAGCAGCTCCCCGAACGGAAACACCATATATTTT.